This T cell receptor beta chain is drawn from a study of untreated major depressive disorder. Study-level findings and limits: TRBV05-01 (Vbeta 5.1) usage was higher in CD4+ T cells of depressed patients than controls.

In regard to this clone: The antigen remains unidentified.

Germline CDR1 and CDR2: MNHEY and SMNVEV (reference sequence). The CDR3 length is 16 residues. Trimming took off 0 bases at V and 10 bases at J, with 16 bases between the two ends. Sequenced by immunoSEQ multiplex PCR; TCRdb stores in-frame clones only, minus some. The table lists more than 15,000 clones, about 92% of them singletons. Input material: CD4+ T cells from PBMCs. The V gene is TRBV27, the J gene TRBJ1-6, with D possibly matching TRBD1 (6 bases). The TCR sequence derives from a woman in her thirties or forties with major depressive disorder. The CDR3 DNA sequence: TGTGCCAGCAGTTTATCAGGGATCCCAAGGGGGTCACCCCTCCACTTT. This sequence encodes CASSLSGIPRGSPLHF.